One sample yielded the 23 T cell receptor beta chains listed below, sequenced in a study of blood T cell repertoires in COVID-19. Some clones are missing from TCRdb's copy, which holds only in-frame ones; the method was immunoSEQ multiplex PCR. The sample holds 150,000 or so clones, 80% seen once. Sequences were obtained from PBMCs or T cells enriched from blood (not recorded which). The origin of the receptors is a man in his forties who had recovered from COVID-19.

The chain joins TRBV19 to TRBJ2-3; 7 bases are shared with TRBD1. This CDR3 has 14 amino acids. The trim removed 5 bases at V and 8 bases at J, leaving 10 bases unmatched. Germline V CDR1 and CDR2: LNHDA, SQIVND (reference sequence). CDR3 coding DNA: TGTGCCAGTAGTCCACCGGGACAGAGAACTACGCAGTATTTT. It yields the protein CASSPPGQRTTQYF.

This chain's CDR3 is CASSEGGGETQYF. The CDR3 bases are TGCGCCAGCAGTGAAGGCGGGGGGGAGACCCAGTACTTC. This sequence joins TRBV10-1 and TRBJ2-5; 8 nucleotides agree with TRBD2. The CDR3 has 13 residues. V lost 3 bases and J lost 5; bases outside the gene matches: 2. CDR1 is WNHNN and CDR2 is SYGVQD in the germline V gene (reference sequence).

V usage is TRBV27 and J usage is TRBJ2-5; TRBD1 agrees at 9 bases. The CDR3 has 15 amino acids. The V and J ends lost 5 bases and 5 bases, in that order; junction bases with no gene match: 9. The germline gives CDR1 MNHEY, CDR2 SMNVEV (reference sequence). The chain's CDR3 is CASSPGDRARETQYF. The CDR3 nucleotides are TGTGCCAGCAGTCCGGGGGACAGGGCTAGGGAGACCCAGTACTTC.

The V call is TRBV6-1, the J call TRBJ1-5, with 7 bases that match TRBD1. After removal of 1 base from V and 4 bases from J, the junction contained 7 bases not matched to a gene. CDR1 and CDR2 from the germline V gene are MNHNS and SASEGT. The CDR3 spans 16 residues. CDR3 nucleotides: TGTGCCAGCAGTGAAGATCGTCGACAGGGTAATCAGCCCCAGCATTTT. It translates to CASSEDRRQGNQPQHF.

This chain connects TRBV7-6 to TRBJ2-5; 8 bases match TRBD1. CDR3 length: 16 residues. V shed 5 bases and J 5 bases; nucleotides not matched to a gene: 13. The germline V gene encodes CDR1 SGHVS and CDR2 FNYEAQ. CDR3 bases: TGTGCCAGCAGCCCCAGACCCACAGGGGGTCGTGAGACCCAGTACTTC. Translated: CASSPRPTGGRETQYF.

This clone was recorded only once. The chain's CDR3 is CASRGQGATPPGQYF. DNA of the CDR3: TGTGCCAGCCGAGGACAGGGGGCGACCCCGCCTGGGCAGTACTTC. This chain connects TRBV2 to TRBJ2-7; 11 bases are a match to TRBD1. This CDR3 is built from 15 residues. V lost 8 bases to trimming and J lost 9 bases; unmatched junction nucleotides: 15. Per the germline V gene, CDR1 is SNHLY and CDR2 is FYNNEI. The full variable domain, with the rest looked up from reference TRBV2 and TRBJ2-7, is EPEVTQTPSHQVTQMGQEVILRCVPISNHLYFYWYRQILGQKVEFLVSFYNNEISEKSEIFDDQFSVERPDGSNFTLKIRSTKLEDSAMYFCASRGQGATPPGQYFGPGTRLTVT.

The CDR3 bases are TGTGCCAGCAGTTTAGGCCCGGACAGGGGGCTGGGCGACACTGAAGCTTTCTTT. This encodes CASSLGPDRGLGDTEAFF. The J gene is TRBJ1-1, the V gene TRBV28; 11 nucleotides line up with TRBD1. Germline V gene lookup returns CDR1 MDHEN and CDR2 SYDVKM. With V trimmed by 2 bases and J by 3 bases, 11 bases remained unmatched. There are 18 residues in the CDR3.

The chain couples TRBV5-1 to TRBJ1-4; maybe TRBD1 (6 bases). V lost 4 bases to trimming and J lost 3 bases, with 13 bases between them. The CDR3 has 15 residues. Germline CDR1 reads SGHRS; CDR2 reads YFSETQ. CDR3: CASSPFDRSNEKLFF. DNA of the CDR3: TGCGCCAGCAGCCCTTTCGACAGGTCTAATGAAAAACTGTTTTTT.

The rearrangement links TRBV5-1 to TRBJ2-2; D perhaps matches TRBD1 (7 bases). The CDR3 totals 16 residues. In germline, CDR1 is SGHRS, CDR2 YFSETQ. V was clipped by 4 bases and J by 6 bases, with 19 bases between them. CDR3 protein: CASSLSQGGGPGELFF. CDR3 bases: TGCGCCAGCAGCCTATCTCAGGGGGGCGGCCCCGGGGAGCTGTTTTTT.

V gene TRBV20-1 combines with J gene TRBJ1-5, with D perhaps matching TRBD1 (5 bases). The CDR3 totals 15 residues. From germline, CDR1 is DFQATT and CDR2 SNEGSKA (reference sequence). The V end was cut by 3 bases, the J end by 1 base, with 13 bases between. CDR3 in amino acids: CSASIQGYSNQPQHF. Written as DNA, the CDR3 is TGCAGTGCTAGTATTCAGGGTTACAGCAATCAGCCCCAGCATTTT.

The rearrangement links TRBV7-8 to TRBJ1-3, with D unclear. Per germline, CDR1 SGHVS and CDR2 FQNEAQ. Trimming cost V 4 bases and J 4 bases, with 11 bases left between them. The CDR3 sequence is 14 residues long. The CDR3 spells CASSWNDWGNTIYF. The CDR3 coding sequence is TGTGCCAGCAGCTGGAATGACTGGGGAAACACCATATATTTT.

Note on this clone: Other DNA sequences within the sample encode an identical CDR3. V and J are TRBV3-1 (or the pseudogene TRBV3-2) and TRBJ2-7; TRBD1 aligns across 9 bases. The CDR3 spans 13 residues. Germline V gene lookup returns CDR1 LGHDT and CDR2 YNNKEL (reference sequence). The V gene end was trimmed by 3 bases and the J gene end by 4 bases; junction bases not matched to a gene: 1. This CDR3 is CASSHGTGYEQYV. CDR3 coding DNA: TGTGCCAGCAGCCATGGGACAGGGTACGAGCAGTACGTC.

The chain has TRBV5-5 and TRBJ1-1; 8 nucleotides match TRBD1. Germline values: CDR1 SGHKS, CDR2 YYEKEE (reference sequence). The V segment lost 1 base and the J segment 7 bases; nucleotides outside the gene matches: 9. This CDR3 has 15 amino acids. The CDR3, as DNA: TGTGCCAGCAGCTTGACGGGACAGGAAAAGAGTGAAGCTTTCTTT. This sequence encodes CASSLTGQEKSEAFF.

The chain combines TRBV6-1 with TRBJ2-1; TRBD1 matches 10 bases. The CDR3 is 16 amino acids. The V gene's germline CDR1 is MNHNS and CDR2 SASEGT. V shed 4 bases, J shed 6 bases, and the junction held 9 bases outside the gene matches. The CDR3 protein is CASSAPGQGSGNEQFF. The CDR3 bases are TGTGCCAGCAGTGCCCCGGGACAGGGGTCGGGCAATGAGCAGTTCTTC.

V gene TRBV2 combines with J gene TRBJ2-4; 7 bases are shared with TRBD1. The germline V gene has CDR1 SNHLY and CDR2 FYNNEI. The CDR3 has 13 amino acids. With 3 bases clipped from V and 5 bases from J, the junction kept 1 base outside the gene matches. CDR3 bases: TGTGCCAGCAGTGAGGGACAGCAAAACATTCAGTACTTC. Protein sequence: CASSEGQQNIQYF.

Points on this clone: Other DNA sequences in this specimen translate into the identical CDR3. The chain carries TRBV2 and TRBJ2-2; 8 nucleotides line up with TRBD1. Germline CDR1 and CDR2: SNHLY and FYNNEI. The CDR3 is 14 amino acids. V lost 8 bases, J lost 0 bases, and 2 bases stayed unmatched. The CDR3 DNA reads TGTGCCAGCCGGACAGGGACGAACACCGGGGAGCTGTTTTTT. As protein: CASRTGTNTGELFF.

The chain links TRBV7-9 to TRBJ1-2; TRBD1 matches at 8 bases. Germline CDR1 is SEHNR and CDR2 is FQNEAQ (reference sequence). Unmatched junction bases numbered 9, after V lost 4 bases and J lost 2 bases. The CDR3 consists of 16 residues. Written as DNA, the CDR3 is TGTGCCAGCAGCTCGCGACAGGGGTCCATCAACTATGGCTACACCTTC. This codes for CASSSRQGSINYGYTF.

A single count supports this clone. The J gene is TRBJ1-2, the V gene TRBV30, with D possibly TRBD1 on 6 matching bases. Germline assignment: CDR1 GTSNPN and CDR2 SVGIG (reference sequence). The CDR3 has 13 residues. Trimming left V 3 bases short and J 4 bases short, with 12 bases between. CDR3 region: CAWSLGATYGYTF. Here the CDR3 DNA reads TGTGCCTGGAGCTTGGGGGCGACCTATGGCTACACCTTC.

The J gene is TRBJ2-7, the V gene TRBV7-9; D perhaps matches TRBD1 (6 bases). V was cut by 5 bases and J by 1 base, with 6 bases left in between. This CDR3 spans 12 amino acids. Germline V CDR1 and CDR2: SEHNR, FQNEAQ (reference sequence). The CDR3 coding sequence is TGTGCCAGCAGCGGACAGTCCTACGAGCAGTACGTC. Its translation: CASSGQSYEQYV.

The rearrangement joins TRBV7-3 to TRBJ1-2, with 9 bases fitting TRBD1. With V trimmed by 3 bases and J by 8 bases, 4 bases remained unmatched. The CDR3 length is 13 residues. From germline, CDR1 is SGHTA and CDR2 FQGTGA. CDR3 amino acids: CASSLTGGEGYTF. The CDR3 nucleotides are TGTGCCAGCAGCTTGACAGGGGGTGAAGGCTACACCTTC.

The rearrangement links TRBV3-1 (or the pseudogene TRBV3-2) to TRBJ2-3; D possibly corresponds to TRBD2 (6 bases). This CDR3 region has 16 residues. CDR1 and CDR2 (germline): LGHDT, YNNKEL (reference sequence). V was clipped by 3 bases and J by 0 bases, with 13 bases between them. The CDR3 region is CASSQLTRRSTDTQYF. CDR3 nucleotides: TGTGCCAGCAGCCAGTTGACTAGAAGAAGCACAGATACGCAGTATTTT.

This clone showed up just once. The rearrangement links TRBV2 to TRBJ1-1; D gene ambiguous. V was shortened by 8 bases and J by 1 base, with 14 bases between the two germline ends. CDR3 length: 14 residues. CDR1 and CDR2 from the germline V gene are SNHLY and FYNNEI. In DNA form, the CDR3 reads TGTGCCAGCCGCCCGGGATCGGGGAACACTGAAGCTTTCTTT. This translates into CASRPGSGNTEAFF.

The chain has TRBV9 and TRBJ1-2; D gene unclear. V was clipped by 0 bases and J by 0 bases, with 9 bases between them. The germline V gene encodes CDR1 SGDLS and CDR2 YYNGEE. The CDR3 runs to 15 residues. CDR3 nucleotides: TGTGCCAGCAGCGTAGAAGCAAAAGCTAACTATGGCTACACCTTC. It is translated as CASSVEAKANYGYTF.